The 24 T cell receptor beta chains below were found in one sample sequenced in a study of shared clonotypes between healthy human individuals. It was CD45RO-negative cells, positively selected for CCR7, that made up naive CD8 cells, with terminally differentiated effector memory CD45RA+ cells excluded. Clones were read by immunoSEQ multiplex PCR, and TCRdb kept only the in-frame ones, dropping some. The sample shows some 600,000 clones, approximately 96% of them seen only once. The sequenced sample consisted of naive CD8+ T cells sorted from blood. The receptors were sampled from a woman aged 25 to 45 in good health.

The chain uses TRBV9 and TRBJ1-1; D possibly corresponds to TRBD1 (5 bases). CDR1 is SGDLS, CDR2 YYNGEE, per germline. The CDR3 runs 14 residues. Trimming stripped 3 bases from V and 6 bases from J, with 15 bases between. The CDR3 coding sequence is TGTGCCAGCAGCGCTGGGGGGGGGTTGCCTGAAGCTTTCTTT. This translates into CASSAGGGLPEAFF.

The rearrangement links TRBV7-9 to TRBJ2-7; D call uncertain. Germline-derived CDR1 and CDR2 are SEHNR and FQNEAQ (reference sequence). This CDR3 has 15 residues. Trimming removed 5 bases from V and 3 bases from J, with 17 bases in between. The CDR3 reads CASSPNPGRHYEQYF. CDR3 nucleotides: TGTGCCAGCAGCCCTAACCCCGGACGGCACTACGAGCAGTACTTC.

The J gene is TRBJ2-7, the V gene TRBV10-2, with D perhaps matching TRBD2 (5 bases). Germline V lookup: CDR1 WSHSY, CDR2 SAAADI. The CDR3 sequence is 14 residues long. Trimming removed 6 bases from V and 2 bases from J, with 14 bases in between. Here the CDR3 DNA reads TGCGCCAGCAGGGTTGACGGGAACACCTACGAGCAGTACTTC. Protein product: CASRVDGNTYEQYF.

The rearrangement links TRBV29-1 to TRBJ2-7; D is perhaps TRBD2 (6 bases). V lost 3 bases to trimming and J lost 3 bases, with 18 bases between them. The CDR3 is 15 residues long. The germline V gene encodes CDR1 SQVTM and CDR2 ANQGSEA. The CDR3 coding sequence is TGCAGCGTTGAGGCGCCTCGGGAGCACTTCTACGAGCAGTACTTC. Translation gives CSVEAPREHFYEQYF.

J is TRBJ2-2 and V is TRBV14, with 9 bases that match TRBD2. J lost 0 bases, V lost 4 bases, and 9 bases had no gene match. The V gene's germline CDR1 is SGHDN and CDR2 FVKESK. The CDR3 is made up of 18 amino acids. The chain's CDR3 is CASSRNSRLAANTGELFF. The CDR3 DNA reads TGTGCCAGCAGCCGAAACTCCCGACTAGCGGCGAACACCGGGGAGCTGTTTTTT.

The gene calls are TRBV27 and TRBJ2-1; 7 nucleotides agree with TRBD2. V trimming: 5 bases; J trimming: 4 bases; junction bases outside the gene matches: 8. Per the germline V gene, CDR1 is MNHEY and CDR2 is SMNVEV (reference sequence). CDR3 size: 15 residues. CDR3 DNA sequence: TGTGCCAGCAGTCCCGGACTAGTCGAATACAATGAGCAGTTCTTC. Translation gives CASSPGLVEYNEQFF.

Comments on this clone: The sample holds other DNA sequences that translate to the same CDR3. CDR3 DNA sequence: TGTGCCAGCAGCTTAGGCAGCTACGAGCAGTACTTC. This gives the protein CASSLGSYEQYF. The chain joins TRBV7-9 to TRBJ2-7; D is ambiguous. CDR1 is SEHNR and CDR2 is FQNEAQ in the germline V gene (reference sequence). The V end was cut by 1 base, the J end by 3 bases, with 4 bases between. The CDR3 consists of 12 residues.

This clone was seen only once. The rearrangement uses TRBV6-6 and TRBJ2-1; the D gene is possibly TRBD2 (6 bases). CDR1 is MNHNY, CDR2 SVGAGI, per germline (reference sequence). V lost 6 bases and J lost 3, with 15 bases in between. The CDR3 is 15 residues long. The CDR3 DNA is TGTGCCAGCAGCCTCCTATCGGGAGTCTACAATGAGCAGTTCTTC. It translates to CASSLLSGVYNEQFF.

This clone was found once. This rearrangement joins TRBV27 to TRBJ2-3; 8 positions match TRBD1. The V segment lost 2 bases and the J segment 2 bases; nucleotides outside the gene matches: 15. The CDR3 totals 19 residues. Germline V gene lookup returns CDR1 MNHEY and CDR2 SMNVEV (reference sequence). This CDR3 reads CASSLLGQGNSLDTDTQYF. The CDR3, as DNA: TGTGCCAGCAGTTTACTCGGACAGGGAAATTCCTTAGACACAGATACGCAGTATTTT.

The rearrangement joins TRBV4-2 to TRBJ2-1; possibly TRBD2 for D (6 bases). CDR1 LGHNA and CDR2 YNFKEQ come from the germline V gene. V was shortened by 0 bases and J by 1 base, with 7 bases between the two germline ends. This CDR3 is built from 15 residues. In DNA form, the CDR3 reads TGTGCCAGCAGCCAAGACGGGGGTTCCTACAATGAGCAGTTCTTC. Its translation: CASSQDGGSYNEQFF.

The chain uses TRBV29-1 and TRBJ1-1; no definite D call. Germline loops: CDR1 SQVTM, CDR2 ANQGSEA. Deletions cut 5 bases from V and 4 bases from J, with 11 bases between. The CDR3 spans 12 residues. As DNA, the CDR3 is TGCAGCGTTTCCGACACATCCACTGAAGCTTTCTTT. The encoded protein is CSVSDTSTEAFF.

This clone came up a few times. The V gene is TRBV25-1, the J gene TRBJ1-5; 9 bases agree with TRBD1. There are 17 residues in the CDR3. Germline V gene data show CDR1 as MGHDK and CDR2 as SYGVNS. Trimming cost V 1 base and J 4 bases; bases outside gene matches: 8. The CDR3 nucleotides read TGTGCCAGCAGTGAATGTCCGGACAGGGGACGAAATCAGCCCCAGCATTTT. Protein: CASSECPDRGRNQPQHF.

The chain uses TRBV7-9 and TRBJ2-2, with no clear D. CDR1 and CDR2 from the germline V gene are SEHNR and FQNEAQ (reference sequence). Trimming stripped 1 base from V and 1 base from J, with 7 bases between. The CDR3 spans 15 residues. The CDR3 region is CASSLGRGNTGELFF. CDR3 nucleotide sequence: TGTGCCAGCAGCTTAGGTCGCGGGAACACCGGGGAGCTGTTTTTT.

The V call is TRBV28, the J call TRBJ1-1; D is perhaps TRBD1 (6 bases). The CDR3 is made up of 14 amino acids. V lost 7 bases to trimming and J lost 7 bases, with 19 bases between them. Looked up from germline, CDR1 is MDHEN and CDR2 is SYDVKM. The CDR3 sequence: CASTLTGMSNEAFF. The DNA for the CDR3 is TGTGCCAGCACCCTAACAGGGATGTCTAATGAAGCTTTCTTT.

The J gene is TRBJ1-1, the V gene TRBV13; D remains unclear. V shed 0 bases and J shed 6 bases, with 8 bases lying between them. CDR3 length equals 13 residues. From germline, CDR1 is PRHDT and CDR2 FYEKMQ (reference sequence). CDR3 DNA sequence: TGTGCCAGCAGCTTAGGGCTTCACCCTGAAGCTTTCTTT. Translated, it gives CASSLGLHPEAFF. Full variable domain (remainder filled in from reference TRBV13 and TRBJ1-1): AAGVIQSPRHLIKEKRETATLKCYPIPRHDTVYWYQQGPGQDPQFLISFYEKMQSDKGSIPDRFSAQQFSDYHSELNMSSLELGDSALYFCASSLGLHPEAFFGQGTRLTVV.

The gene calls are TRBV28 and TRBJ2-2; TRBD1 agrees at 8 bases. This CDR3 region has 16 residues. The V segment lost 5 bases and the J segment 3 bases; nucleotides outside the gene matches: 8. The germline V gene has CDR1 MDHEN and CDR2 SYDVKM. The CDR3 DNA follows: TGTGCCAGCAGTCCCTTAGGACAGGGCCACACCGGGGAGCTGTTTTTT. This gives the protein CASSPLGQGHTGELFF.

V gene TRBV4-2 combines with J gene TRBJ2-7; D is unclear. The CDR3 sequence is 15 residues long. Germline lookup yields CDR1 LGHNA and CDR2 YNFKEQ. Trimming pared 5 bases from V and 0 bases from J, leaving 14 bases between. In DNA, the CDR3 is TGTGCCAGCAGCATATCGGACGTTGCCTCCTACGAGCAGTACTTC. It translates to CASSISDVASYEQYF.

This rearrangement joins TRBV28 to TRBJ1-1, with D unresolved. The CDR3 runs 11 residues. Germline V gene data show CDR1 as MDHEN and CDR2 as SYDVKM. The ends were cut back, 5 bases at V and 6 bases at J, with 7 bases in the middle. CDR3 DNA sequence: TGTGCCAGCAGTCTCCGATCTGAAGCTTTCTTT. Protein: CASSLRSEAFF.

This clone was counted a single time. V usage is TRBV13 and J usage is TRBJ1-3; 9 positions match TRBD1. Losses at the gene ends were 5 bases for V and 8 bases for J; bases not matched to a gene: 4. Germline CDR1 reads PRHDT; CDR2 reads FYEKMQ (reference sequence). The CDR3 length is 13 residues. CDR3 nucleotides: TGTGCCAGCAGCACAGGGGGCGGGGACACCATATATTTT. Protein: CASSTGGGDTIYF.

The rearrangement joins TRBV7-9 to TRBJ2-7; D gene ambiguous. The CDR3 is made up of 13 amino acids. Per germline, CDR1 SEHNR and CDR2 FQNEAQ (reference sequence). V lost 5 bases and J 3 bases, leaving 11 bases between the germline ends. Written as DNA, the CDR3 is TGTGCCAGCAGCCCACCATCGGACTACGAGCAGTACTTC. Its translation: CASSPPSDYEQYF.

The chain carries TRBV7-6 and TRBJ2-7; TRBD1 or TRBD2 may be the D gene (6 bases each). The CDR3 has 16 amino acids. The V gene's germline CDR1 is SGHVS and CDR2 FNYEAQ. V was pared by 4 bases and J by 2 bases, with 18 bases between. In DNA, the CDR3 is TGTGCCAGCAGCTCAACCGGTGGGGGGCCCGCCTACGAGCAGTACTTC. Residues: CASSSTGGGPAYEQYF.

The chain couples TRBV7-9 to TRBJ2-7; D remains unclear. Germline values: CDR1 SEHNR, CDR2 FQNEAQ (reference sequence). The CDR3 length is 13 residues. V shed 2 bases and J shed 3 bases, with 8 bases lying between them. CDR3 sequence (DNA): TGTGCCAGCAGCTTAAAAAAAGGCTACGAGCAGTACTTC. This translates into CASSLKKGYEQYF.

The chain has TRBV27 and TRBJ1-4; D is possibly TRBD1 (6 bases). V was trimmed by 2 bases and J by 4 bases, leaving 20 bases between them. This CDR3 region has 18 residues. Looked up from germline, CDR1 is MNHEY and CDR2 is SMNVEV (reference sequence). CDR3 protein: CASSLLSRGGPGNEKLFF. CDR3 DNA sequence: TGTGCCAGCAGTTTACTTTCTCGTGGGGGGCCTGGTAATGAAAAACTGTTTTTT.

The DNA of the CDR3 is TGTGCCAGCACCACCGGGGGGGACGAGCAGTACTTC. Amino acid sequence: CASTTGGDEQYF. The genes are TRBV7-9 and TRBJ2-7; 8 bases align to TRBD2. The CDR3 spans 12 residues. Germline V gene lookup returns CDR1 SEHNR and CDR2 FQNEAQ (reference sequence). After removal of 7 bases from V and 5 bases from J, the junction contained 4 bases not matched to a gene.